This TCR beta chain was obtained from a study of human T cells and chemical hapten exposure. Study information: Chiefly female patients presented with alopecia areata, totalis or universalis.

Unique molecular identifiers were attached to individual cDNA molecules within the library. As handled by the study authors: Ranging from roughly 23,224 to 700,000, TCR counts per sample had a median value of approximately 97,000. Each CDR3 protein gets one entry after TCRdb re-called the RACE reads with MiXCR. These V and J calls are TCRdb output, not the study's own analysis. The table has some 340,000 distinct CDR3 sequences, 5.5% to 8% seen once. A few counts support this clonotype. Time point reported: patch test 1, 2 weeks after DPC sensitization. Noted treatment: therapeutic diphenylcyclopropenone sensitization with weekly scalp DPC. CDR3 length: 14 amino acids. CDR1 and CDR2 from the germline V gene are KGHDR and SFDVKD. Trimming cost V 3 bases and J 6 bases, with 12 bases left between them.

The chain links TRBV24-1 to TRBJ2-3; D may be TRBD2 (5 bases). This clonotype originated in a woman aged 18-29 years with alopecia areata. Some clones in this sample may be carry-over from other donors' samples. The sequences come from whole blood, collected in connection with sensitization to the hapten diphenylcyclopropenone (DPC). The CDR3 coding sequence is TGTGCCACCAGTGATGACGGAGGTCCCGATACGCAGTATTTT. As protein: CATSDDGGPDTQYF.